A selection of T cell receptor beta chains follows, all from one sample in a study of CD8 T cells in ankylosing spondylitis. TCRdb recomputed calls from the 5' RACE reads with MiXCR, one row per CDR3 protein. The sample consists of some 250,000 distinct CDR3 sequences, about 24% of them appearing once. The sequenced material came from blood, either unsorted or a sorted T cell fraction (not recorded which). These receptors all come from a male donor with ankylosing spondylitis or in good health (not recorded which). Each CDR3 is given with its conserved first and last residue. D genes are given only for firm matches. Size tells how often a clone was seen (once, few, many) or the class of an expanded clone, and some rows leave it out.

clone_size	d_call	v_call	j_call	cdr3_aa	cdr3_nt
many	TRBD2	TRBV20-1	TRBJ2-1	CSAELTGGATYNEQFF	TGCAGTGCGGAGCTGACCGGGGGGGCAACCTACAATGAGCAGTTCTTC
-	TRBD1	TRBV2	TRBJ2-7	CASNRDSYYEQYF	TGTGCCAGCAACCGGGACAGCTACTACGAGCAGTACTTC
many	TRBD1	TRBV7-2	TRBJ2-5	CASSWGQGAGTQYF	TGTGCCAGCAGCTGGGGACAGGGGGCAGGGACCCAGTACTTC
once	-	TRBV7-2	TRBJ2-7	CASNPTFVYEQYF	TGTGCCAGCAACCCGACATTTGTCTACGAGCAGTACTTC
few	-	TRBV20-1	TRBJ2-3	CSAQTDPGTQYF	TGCAGTGCGCAGACAGACCCGGGTACGCAGTATTTT
few	TRBD2	TRBV5-5	TRBJ2-1	CASTRLGGGGNEQFF	TGTGCCAGCACCAGATTAGGCGGGGGGGGCAATGAGCAGTTCTTC
few	-	TRBV20-1	TRBJ1-2	CSASGASNYGYTF	TGCAGTGCTAGTGGGGCATCTAACTATGGCTACACCTTC
once	-	TRBV28	TRBJ2-6	CASSPDPGSNSGANVLTF	TGTGCCAGCAGCCCCGACCCGGGGTCCAACTCTGGGGCCAACGTCCTGACTTTC
many	TRBD1	TRBV7-9	TRBJ1-5	CASSPGGRNQPQHF	TGTGCCAGCAGCCCAGGGGGGCGCAATCAGCCCCAGCATTTT
-	-	TRBV7-8	TRBJ1-6	CASSNMGPPLHF	TGTGCCAGCAGCAACATGGGCCCACCCCTCCACTTT
many	-	TRBV6-1	TRBJ1-5	CASSGGGNQPQHF	TGTGCCAGCAGTGGTGGAGGGAATCAGCCCCAGCATTTT
-	-	TRBV12-3/TRBV12-4	TRBJ2-2	CASSLAYEGTGELFF	TGTGCCAGCAGTTTAGCGTATGAGGGCACCGGGGAGCTGTTTTTT
few	-	TRBV6-5	TRBJ1-2	CASSYSARVDGYTF	TGTGCCAGCAGTTACTCAGCGAGGGTAGATGGCTACACCTTC
many	-	TRBV24-1	TRBJ1-1	CATSDGTENTEAFF	TGTGCCACCAGTGATGGGACCGAGAACACTGAAGCTTTCTTT
-	-	TRBV4-1	TRBJ2-2	CASSPEFTGELFF	TGCGCCAGCAGCCCCGAGTTCACCGGGGAGCTGTTTTTT
-	-	TRBV10-2	TRBJ2-7	CASRQGVSYEQYF	TGCGCCAGCAGACAAGGGGTTTCCTACGAGCAGTACTTC
-	-	TRBV6-1	TRBJ1-1	CASSPGVIRMNTEAFF	TGTGCCAGCAGCCCTGGTGTGATAAGGATGAACACTGAAGCTTTCTTT
-	-	TRBV10-3	TRBJ2-6	CAISADRSSGANVLTF	TGTGCCATCAGTGCTGACAGGTCCTCTGGGGCCAACGTCCTGACTTTC
many	-	TRBV24-1	TRBJ2-7	CATSDSSRGSYEQYF	TGTGCCACCAGTGATTCCTCTCGAGGGTCCTACGAGCAGTACTTC
many	-	TRBV20-1	TRBJ1-1	CSASRSYTEAFF	TGCAGTGCTAGCCGCAGTTACACTGAAGCTTTCTTT
-	-	TRBV15	TRBJ1-2	CATSRGGAEFRYGYTF	TGTGCCACCAGCAGAGGAGGGGCGGAGTTCCGCTATGGCTACACCTTC
few	TRBD1	TRBV20-1	TRBJ1-6	CSASASGTGNSPLHF	TGCAGTGCTAGTGCCTCCGGGACAGGCAATTCACCCCTCCACTTT
few	TRBD2	TRBV20-1	TRBJ2-1	CSARGQTTSGGYNEQFF	TGCAGTGCTCGGGGACAGACCACTAGCGGGGGTTACAATGAGCAGTTCTTC
-	-	TRBV12-3/TRBV12-4	TRBJ2-3	CASRLRADTQYF	TGTGCCAGCAGATTAAGGGCAGATACGCAGTATTTT
few	-	TRBV10-1	TRBJ2-5	CASSESASLGEETQYF	TGCGCCAGCAGTGAGTCGGCCAGTTTGGGGGAAGAGACCCAGTACTTC
few	-	TRBV20-1	TRBJ1-1	CSPSRADDEAFF	TGCAGTCCGAGCAGGGCTGACGATGAAGCTTTCTTT